Presented here are 31 T cell receptor beta chains from one specimen sequenced in a study of T cells expressing NK-cell markers (dated by TCRdb to 2018 to 2020). The method was 5' RACE. Sequencing was carried out with an Illumina HiSeq 2000. Following reprocessing of the reads by TCRdb, the data hold one row per CDR3 protein sequence and no DNA is available. The sample's table lists a count of 500,000 to 600,000 distinct CDR3 sequences. Around 4% of the sample rests with the top ten. Material for sequencing was blood T cells: a sorted CD56 or NKG2C T cell subset, CD4+ or CD8+ T cells, or bulk PBMC T cells (not recorded which). These receptor sequences come from a man aged 18 to 29 in good health. Donor details come from another sample of the same person, matched by shared clones.

The V gene is TRBV9, the J gene TRBJ2-1; the TCRdb call, TRBD1, lacks DNA for checking. The CDR3 length is 16 residues. Germline loops: CDR1 SGDLS, CDR2 YYNGEE. Here the CDR3 reads CASSPPGAGVNNEQFF.

The chain is built from TRBV20-1 and TRBJ2-3; without DNA, the TCRdb call of TRBD1 cannot be checked. The CDR3 length is 16 residues. Germline-derived CDR1 and CDR2 are DFQATT and SNEGSKA (reference sequence). The CDR3 protein is CSARAPGRDNTDTQYF.

V is TRBV27 and J is TRBJ2-3; TCRdb outputs TRBD1, but without DNA this stays unchecked. The CDR3 is 16 residues long. Looked up from germline, CDR1 is MNHEY and CDR2 is SMNVEV (reference sequence). The CDR3 here is CASSLAGIPSTDTQYF.

This chain connects TRBV7-9 to TRBJ2-1; the TRBD2 assignment by TCRdb is unverifiable without DNA. The CDR3 spans 15 residues. CDR1 and CDR2 (germline): SEHNR, FQNEAQ (reference sequence). The CDR3 here is CASSLVAGLHNEQFF.

The chain is built from TRBV27 and TRBJ2-7; TCRdb's D gene call, TRBD2, goes unchecked for lack of DNA. The CDR3 has 14 residues. Germline CDR1 reads MNHEY; CDR2 reads SMNVEV (reference sequence). This CDR3 is CASRKGGTSYEQYF.

This chain's CDR3 is CALNTGAGYTQYF. The chain joins TRBV7-9 to TRBJ2-3; TCRdb proposes TRBD1, but this gene call is untestable without DNA. This CDR3 has 13 amino acids. CDR1 is SEHNR and CDR2 is FQNEAQ in the germline V gene (reference sequence).

J is TRBJ2-5 and V is TRBV24-1. Germline V gene lookup returns CDR1 KGHDR and CDR2 SFDVKD. CDR3 length: 15 residues. The CDR3 sequence: CATSDPGRDQETQYF.

The rearrangement links TRBV9 to TRBJ2-1; TCRdb's D gene call, TRBD2, goes unchecked for lack of DNA. Germline CDR1 reads SGDLS; CDR2 reads YYNGEE. The length of the CDR3 is 13 residues. The CDR3 reads CASSAPSGTEQFF.

V is TRBV7-2 and J is TRBJ1-2. Germline assignment: CDR1 SGHTA and CDR2 FQGNSA. The CDR3 extends over 13 amino acids. CDR3 sequence: CASSSRTHYGYTF.

The rearrangement joins TRBV12-3 or TRBV12-4 to TRBJ1-3; the D gene TCRdb calls, TRBD1, cannot be checked with no DNA. This CDR3 contains 17 residues. The CDR3 spells CASSLMSGTGGGNTIYF.

This chain joins TRBV5-1 and TRBJ2-3; TCRdb names TRBD1, which stays unverified in the absence of DNA. The V gene's germline CDR1 is SGHRS and CDR2 YFSETQ. The CDR3 spans 17 residues. The CDR3 spells CASSQGPGTGKTDTQYF.

This chain uses TRBV25-1 with TRBJ2-2; TCRdb outputs TRBD2, but without DNA this stays unchecked. In germline, CDR1 is MGHDK, CDR2 SYGVNS. The CDR3 has 17 residues. CDR3 sequence reads: CASSPQAGGANTGELFF.

The chain combines TRBV20-1 with TRBJ2-7. The CDR3 consists of 14 residues. Germline CDR1 and CDR2: DFQATT and SNEGSKA (reference sequence). CDR3 loop: CSARAFDRTLEQYF.

The J gene is TRBJ1-2, the V gene TRBV12-3 or TRBV12-4; absent DNA, TCRdb's TRBD1 call cannot be checked. This CDR3 comprises 15 residues. CDR3 sequence: CASSLSLRTAYGYTF.

The chain carries TRBV25-1 and TRBJ2-1. The CDR3 totals 17 residues. Germline CDR1 MGHDK, CDR2 SYGVNS. This CDR3 is CASGSLGRPGSYNEQFF.

The chain joins TRBV7-9 to TRBJ2-5; TCRdb lists TRBD2, though no DNA is available to test this call. CDR3 length equals 14 residues. CDR1 and CDR2 from the germline V gene are SEHNR and FQNEAQ (reference sequence). CDR3 protein: CASSPSSGEETQYF.

J is TRBJ2-1 and V is TRBV12-3 or TRBV12-4; TCRdb selects TRBD1, and the lack of DNA leaves this call unchecked. This CDR3 has 15 residues. CDR3 loop: CASRARPTGSNEQFF.

This chain joins TRBV28 and TRBJ1-1; TCRdb proposes TRBD1, but this gene call is untestable without DNA. The CDR3 contains 17 residues. CDR1 and CDR2 from the germline V gene are MDHEN and SYDVKM. The chain's CDR3 is CASSLGVWGADGTEAFF.

The V call is TRBV18, the J call TRBJ1-1; TCRdb's D gene call, TRBD1, goes unchecked for lack of DNA. The CDR3 totals 15 residues. CDR1 is KGHSH, CDR2 LQKENI, per germline. Here the CDR3 reads CASSLRTEVNTEAFF.

This rearrangement joins TRBV5-5 to TRBJ2-3; lacking DNA, the TRBD1 call made by TCRdb goes unchecked. The CDR3 contains 12 residues. Germline values: CDR1 SGHKS, CDR2 YYEKEE (reference sequence). The CDR3 loop reads CASTIRGDTQYF.

The chain employs TRBV4-3 and TRBJ2-1; TCRdb selects TRBD1, and the lack of DNA leaves this call unchecked. The CDR3 totals 13 residues. Looked up from germline, CDR1 is LGHNA and CDR2 is YSLEER. CDR3 amino acids: CASSQDGAGEQFF.

The CDR3: CASSRVAGELFF. The chain employs TRBV6-4 and TRBJ2-2. CDR1 MRHNA and CDR2 SNTAGT come from the germline V gene. The CDR3 loop spans 12 amino acids.

The CDR3 spells CASSFDRSGETQYF. J is TRBJ2-5 and V is TRBV27; TCRdb returns TRBD1, unconfirmable since there is no DNA. The CDR3 totals 14 residues. Germline V gene data show CDR1 as MNHEY and CDR2 as SMNVEV (reference sequence).

The rearrangement uses TRBV7-9 and TRBJ1-2. CDR3 length equals 17 residues. CDR1 and CDR2 (germline): SEHNR, FQNEAQ (reference sequence). The CDR3 loop reads CASSLVFRANPSYGYTF.

V usage is TRBV10-3 and J usage is TRBJ2-3; the D call from TCRdb, TRBD2, cannot be confirmed without DNA. The germline V gene encodes CDR1 ENHRY and CDR2 SYGVKD. The CDR3 sequence is 15 residues long. This CDR3 reads CAISGPGGGADTQYF.

V usage is TRBV20-1 and J usage is TRBJ2-2; TCRdb's D call, TRBD2, is unchecked because there is no DNA. From germline, CDR1 is DFQATT and CDR2 SNEGSKA (reference sequence). The CDR3 covers 16 residues. The CDR3 loop reads CSARGPSRANTGELFF.

CDR3 region: CAISLAQQETQYF. The chain recombines TRBV10-3 with TRBJ2-5; there is no DNA to check the TCRdb D call of TRBD2. The CDR3 sequence is 13 residues long. CDR1 and CDR2 from the germline V gene are ENHRY and SYGVKD.

The rearrangement joins TRBV6-5 to TRBJ1-5. The CDR3 has 14 amino acids. The germline gives CDR1 MNHEY, CDR2 SVGAGI. CDR3 amino acids: CASSYRASNQPQHF.

The rearrangement joins TRBV2 to TRBJ2-1; TCRdb indicates TRBD1, and absent DNA this call remains unverified. Germline CDR1 is SNHLY and CDR2 is FYNNEI. CDR3 length equals 14 residues. CDR3 amino acids: CASSGLGVYNEQFF.

CDR3 residues: CASSLGQVNYGYTF. V gene TRBV12-3 or TRBV12-4 combines with J gene TRBJ1-2; TCRdb gives TRBD1 as the D gene, but with no DNA this cannot be confirmed. CDR3 size: 14 residues.

The rearrangement joins TRBV12-3 or TRBV12-4 to TRBJ2-7; the D call from TCRdb, TRBD1, cannot be confirmed without DNA. The CDR3 runs 12 residues. The CDR3 sequence is CASSANRAEQYF.